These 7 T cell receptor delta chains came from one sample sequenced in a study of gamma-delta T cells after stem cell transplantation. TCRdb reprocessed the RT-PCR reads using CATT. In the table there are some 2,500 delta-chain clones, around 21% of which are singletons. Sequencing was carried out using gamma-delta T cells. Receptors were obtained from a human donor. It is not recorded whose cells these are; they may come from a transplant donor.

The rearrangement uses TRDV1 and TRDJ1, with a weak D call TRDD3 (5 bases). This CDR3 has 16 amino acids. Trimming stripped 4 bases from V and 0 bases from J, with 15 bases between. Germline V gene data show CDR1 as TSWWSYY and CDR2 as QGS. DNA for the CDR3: TGTGCTCTTGGGGGGTTTCATGCTGGGTACACCGATAAACTCATCTTT. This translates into CALGGFHAGYTDKLIF.

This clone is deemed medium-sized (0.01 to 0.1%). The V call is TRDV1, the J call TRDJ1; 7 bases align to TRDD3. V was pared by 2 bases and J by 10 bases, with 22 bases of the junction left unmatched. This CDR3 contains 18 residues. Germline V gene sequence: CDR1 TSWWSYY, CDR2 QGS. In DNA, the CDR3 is TGTGCTCTTGGGGAATGGGAACCTGGGTACTGGGGACCTAACCGACTCATCTTT. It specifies CALGEWEPGYWGPNRLIF.

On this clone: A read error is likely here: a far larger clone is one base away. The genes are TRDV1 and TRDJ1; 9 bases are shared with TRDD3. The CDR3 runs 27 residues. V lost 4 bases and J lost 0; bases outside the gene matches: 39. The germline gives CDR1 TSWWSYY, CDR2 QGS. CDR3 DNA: TGTGCTCTTGGGGCAAAAGCCGGGCCGACCCTCCCTTCCGTCCAATACCCTGGGGGATTATACACCGATAAACTCATCTTT. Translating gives CALGAKAGPTLPSVQYPGGLYTDKLIF.

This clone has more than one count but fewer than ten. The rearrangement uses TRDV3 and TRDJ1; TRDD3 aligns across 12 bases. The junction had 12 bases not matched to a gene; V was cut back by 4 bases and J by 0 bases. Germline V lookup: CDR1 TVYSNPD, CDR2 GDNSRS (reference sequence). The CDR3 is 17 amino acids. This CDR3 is CASPRHWGIPYTDKLIF. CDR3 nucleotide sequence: TGTGCCTCCCCAAGGCACTGGGGGATACCGTACACCGATAAACTCATCTTT. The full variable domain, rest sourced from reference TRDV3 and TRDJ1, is CDKVTQSSPDQTVASGSEVVLLCTYDTVYSNPDLFWYRIRPDYSFQFVFYGDNSRSEGADFTQGRFSVKHILTQKAFHLVISPVRTEDSATYYCASPRHWGIPYTDKLIFGKGTRVTVEP.

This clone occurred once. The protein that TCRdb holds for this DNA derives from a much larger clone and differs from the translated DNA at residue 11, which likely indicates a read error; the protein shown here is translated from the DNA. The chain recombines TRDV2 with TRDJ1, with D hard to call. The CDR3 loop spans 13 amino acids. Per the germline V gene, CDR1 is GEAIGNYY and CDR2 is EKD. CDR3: CACDAPNTDKPIF. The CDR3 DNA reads TGTGCCTGTGACGCCCCTAACACCGATAAACCCATCTTT.

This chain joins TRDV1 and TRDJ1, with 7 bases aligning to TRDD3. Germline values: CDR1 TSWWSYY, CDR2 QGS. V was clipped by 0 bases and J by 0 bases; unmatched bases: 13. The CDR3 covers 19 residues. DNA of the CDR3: TGTGCTCTTGGGGAACTAACCAACGGCTGGGGGGTCTACACCGATAAACTCATCTTT. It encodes CALGELTNGWGVYTDKLIF.

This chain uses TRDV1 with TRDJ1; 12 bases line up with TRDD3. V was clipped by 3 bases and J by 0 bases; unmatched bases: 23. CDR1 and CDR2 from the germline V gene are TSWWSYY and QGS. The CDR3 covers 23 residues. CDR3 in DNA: TGTGCTCTTGGGGACCCGCTTCTTATCACTCCTGGGGGATACGTTGGGCACACCGATAAACTCATCTTT. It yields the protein CALGDPLLITPGGYVGHTDKLIF.